The 27 T cell receptor beta chains below were found in one sample sequenced in a study of cytomegalovirus exposure and HLA in healthy donors. TCRdb's copy holds only in-frame clones and misses some; the assay was immunoSEQ multiplex PCR. The sample contains around 190,000 clones, around nine tenths of which appear only once. Sequenced: PBMCs. Receptors were obtained from a man aged 30 to 45 in good health and CMV-seropositive.

The chain joins TRBV6-1 to TRBJ2-3, with unresolved D. There are 13 residues in the CDR3. CDR1 is MNHNS, CDR2 SASEGT, per germline. V lost 0 bases to trimming and J lost 5 bases, with 6 bases between them. The CDR3 is CASSEAGGDTQYF. The CDR3 DNA sequence: TGTGCCAGCAGTGAAGCAGGTGGAGATACGCAGTATTTT.

This chain uses TRBV25-1 with TRBJ2-7; weak D call: TRBD1 (5 bases). Germline loops: CDR1 MGHDK, CDR2 SYGVNS. This CDR3 is 12 amino acids long. Trimming pared 4 bases from V and 3 bases from J, leaving 7 bases between. The CDR3, as DNA: TGTGCCAGCAGTGTTAGGGGCTACGAGCAGTACTTC. Translating it yields CASSVRGYEQYF.

This chain connects TRBV27 to TRBJ2-7, with D maybe TRBD1 (6 bases). V was pared by 1 base and J by 3 bases, with 19 bases between. The V gene's germline CDR1 is MNHEY and CDR2 SMNVEV (reference sequence). The CDR3 contains 17 residues. The CDR3 region is CASSLFGSAGQSYEQYF. CDR3 in DNA: TGTGCCAGCAGTTTATTCGGTTCCGCCGGACAGAGCTACGAGCAGTACTTC.

Worth noting for this clone: Other DNA variants within this sample encode the same CDR3. The chain joins TRBV5-1 to TRBJ1-5, with TRBD1 matching 8 bases. The trim removed 1 base at V and 5 bases at J, leaving 2 bases unmatched. The CDR3 is made up of 14 amino acids. In germline, CDR1 is SGHRS, CDR2 YFSETQ. In DNA, the CDR3 is TGCGCCAGCAGCTTGACAGGGGGAGATCAGCCCCAGCATTTT. It yields the protein CASSLTGGDQPQHF.

V gene TRBV6-1 combines with J gene TRBJ2-3; TRBD1 agrees at 7 bases. After removal of 4 bases from V and 5 bases from J, the junction contained 15 bases not matched to a gene. The CDR3 loop spans 17 amino acids. Germline lookup yields CDR1 MNHNS and CDR2 SASEGT. The CDR3 DNA reads TGTGCCAGCAGTGGGATCCAGGGGGTAGCTCGTGGAGATACGCAGTATTTT. Amino acid sequence: CASSGIQGVARGDTQYF.

V gene TRBV5-3 combines with J gene TRBJ1-4; D ambiguous. TRBV5-3 is placed among ORFs of uncertain function. Trimming pared 3 bases from V and 5 bases from J, leaving 11 bases between. The CDR3 is 14 amino acids. The CDR3 sequence is CARSSSRVNEKLFF. The CDR3 DNA sequence: TGTGCCAGAAGCTCCTCCCGGGTCAATGAAAAACTGTTTTTT.

This clone was seen more than once but under ten times. The gene calls are TRBV6-1 and TRBJ1-3, with D possibly TRBD1 on 5 matching bases. This CDR3 is built from 13 residues. Per germline, CDR1 MNHNS and CDR2 SASEGT. V was shortened by 2 bases and J by 8 bases, with 10 bases between the two germline ends. The CDR3 DNA is TGTGCCAGCAGTGAATTCGGGGGTGACACCATATATTTT. This codes for CASSEFGGDTIYF.

This chain connects TRBV27 to TRBJ2-3; TRBD2 agrees at 10 bases. With V trimmed by 2 bases and J by 4 bases, 6 bases remained unmatched. CDR3 size: 16 residues. Germline V gene lookup returns CDR1 MNHEY and CDR2 SMNVEV (reference sequence). The CDR3 loop is CASSLKREGLPDTQYF. CDR3 nucleotide sequence: TGTGCCAGCAGTTTAAAGCGGGAGGGCCTACCAGATACGCAGTATTTT.

This chain links TRBV7-6 with TRBJ1-4; D remains ambiguous. V lost 3 bases and J 3 bases, leaving 11 bases between the germline ends. Germline assignment: CDR1 SGHVS and CDR2 FNYEAQ. The CDR3 covers 15 residues. CDR3 protein: CASSFTGNPNEKLFF. CDR3 coding DNA: TGTGCCAGCAGCTTTACCGGGAATCCTAATGAAAAACTGTTTTTT.

J is TRBJ2-1 and V is TRBV7-9; the D is unclear. The germline CDR1 and CDR2 sequences are SEHNR and FQNEAQ (reference sequence). This CDR3 comprises 13 residues. Trimming cost V 2 bases and J 5 bases, with 7 bases left between them. The CDR3 DNA reads TGTGCCAGCAGCTTAACTGAGAACAATGAGCAGTTCTTC. Protein sequence: CASSLTENNEQFF.

This clone has only a few counts. The chain couples TRBV19 to TRBJ2-7; D possibly corresponds to TRBD1 (6 bases). Germline V gene data show CDR1 as LNHDA and CDR2 as SQIVND (reference sequence). The CDR3 is 14 residues long. V lost 5 bases, J lost 2 bases, and 13 bases lay in between. CDR3 DNA sequence: TGTGCCAGTAGTCAACAGGGCATGGCCTACGAGCAGTACTTC. Its translation is CASSQQGMAYEQYF.

This chain uses TRBV27 with TRBJ1-2; the D is unclear. Germline CDR1 and CDR2: MNHEY and SMNVEV (reference sequence). The CDR3 contains 14 residues. Trimming removed 0 bases from V and 8 bases from J, with 13 bases in between. CDR3 in DNA: TGTGCCAGCAGTTTATCCCCCTCGGCCCTGGGCTACACCTTC. It codes for CASSLSPSALGYTF.

The CDR3 DNA is TGTGCCAGCGAGAAGGGGCAAGGGCCTTCTAGCGGCTACACCTTC. Protein sequence: CASEKGQGPSSGYTF. This chain uses TRBV6-6 with TRBJ1-2, with D perhaps matching TRBD1 (5 bases). From germline, CDR1 is MNHNY and CDR2 SVGAGI (reference sequence). There are 15 residues in the CDR3. The V end lost 8 bases, the J end lost 8 bases, and 24 bases lay between the germline ends.

The chain recombines TRBV5-1 with TRBJ2-1; TRBD2 aligns across 12 bases. This CDR3 is 16 amino acids long. V gave up 4 bases and J gave up 7 bases; unmatched junction bases: 9. Germline lookup yields CDR1 SGHRS and CDR2 YFSETQ. This CDR3 is CASSRTTSGGGNEQFF. CDR3 nucleotide sequence: TGCGCCAGCAGCAGGACGACTAGCGGGGGTGGGAATGAGCAGTTCTTC.

The chain carries TRBV9 and TRBJ1-4; D is ambiguous. This CDR3 spans 13 amino acids. Germline CDR1 reads SGDLS; CDR2 reads YYNGEE. Trimming cost V 3 bases and J 8 bases, with 11 bases left between them. The CDR3 region is CASSGSQREKLFF. In DNA form, the CDR3 reads TGTGCCAGCAGCGGAAGTCAGAGGGAAAAACTGTTTTTT. Drawing the rest from reference TRBV9 and TRBJ1-4, the complete variable domain is DSGVTQTPKHLITATGQRVTLRCSPRSGDLSVYWYQQSLDQGLQFLIQYYNGEERAKGNILERFSAQQFPDLHSELNLSSLELGDSALYFCASSGSQREKLFFGSGTQLSVL.

The chain employs TRBV5-4 and TRBJ2-5; D gene uncertain. V was clipped by 4 bases and J by 5 bases, with 15 bases between them. The CDR3 has 14 residues. CDR1 is SGHNT, CDR2 YYREEE, per germline (reference sequence). This CDR3 is CASSRAGKRETQYF. The CDR3 DNA sequence: TGTGCCAGCAGCCGCGCAGGCAAAAGGGAGACCCAGTACTTC.

This clone was counted between two and nine times. V and J are TRBV6-5 and TRBJ2-7; D call uncertain. The CDR3 extends over 14 amino acids. V was pared by 0 bases and J by 3 bases, with 9 bases between. Germline V gene data show CDR1 as MNHEY and CDR2 as SVGAGI. Here the CDR3 DNA reads TGTGCCAGCAGTTACTCGTCCAGCATCTACGAGCAGTACTTC. Protein product: CASSYSSSIYEQYF.

The V call is TRBV4-1, the J call TRBJ2-1, with no clear D. The CDR3 has 13 amino acids. The germline CDR1 and CDR2 sequences are MGHRA and YSYEKL. V lost 8 bases and J 10 bases, leaving 18 bases between the germline ends. In nucleotides, the CDR3 is TGCGCCAGCCGCCCGGCAGAGAGGATCGAGCAGTTCTTC. It codes for CASRPAERIEQFF.

V is TRBV10-2 and J is TRBJ1-6, with D possibly TRBD1 on 5 matching bases. Germline assignment: CDR1 WSHSY and CDR2 SAAADI. The CDR3 length is 15 residues. Deletions cut 0 bases from V and 4 bases from J, with 7 bases between. CDR3 residues: CASSESGPYNSPLHF. The CDR3 coding sequence is TGCGCCAGCAGTGAGTCGGGGCCTTATAATTCACCCCTCCACTTT.

The chain recombines TRBV9 with TRBJ1-1; D gene uncertain. The CDR3 has 16 amino acids. Between the trimmed V and J ends, which lost 0 bases and 0 bases, there was a span of 12 bases. Germline CDR1 reads SGDLS; CDR2 reads YYNGEE. The CDR3 here is CASSVDGFGLNTEAFF. The CDR3 nucleotides read TGTGCCAGCAGCGTAGATGGTTTTGGACTGAACACTGAAGCTTTCTTT.

The rearrangement joins TRBV6-5 to TRBJ2-7; D not certain. The CDR3 length is 16 residues. Germline loops: CDR1 MNHEY, CDR2 SVGAGI. Between the trimmed V and J ends, which lost 0 bases and 1 base, there was a span of 13 bases. CDR3 region: CASSYSMNRASYEQYF. In DNA, the CDR3 is TGTGCCAGCAGTTACTCGATGAATCGGGCTTCCTACGAGCAGTACTTC.

V and J are TRBV4-1 and TRBJ2-5; 10 positions agree with TRBD2. With 4 bases clipped from V and 4 bases from J, the junction kept 9 bases outside the gene matches. Germline V gene data show CDR1 as MGHRA and CDR2 as YSYEKL. The CDR3 loop spans 16 amino acids. DNA of the CDR3: TGCGCCAGCAGCCTGGGTGAAGCGGGGGGGCCAGAGACCCAGTACTTC. As protein: CASSLGEAGGPETQYF.

The sample holds a few counts of this clone. This chain connects TRBV4-3 to TRBJ1-1; tentative D call: TRBD1 (5 bases). The V gene lost 1 base and the J gene lost 5 bases, with 11 bases spanning the gap. This CDR3 comprises 14 residues. Germline loops: CDR1 LGHNA, CDR2 YSLEER. CDR3 DNA sequence: TGCGCCAGCAGCCAAGTTGGGGGTAGGACTGAAGCTTTCTTT. Translating gives CASSQVGGRTEAFF.

This clone was found a few times. This CDR3 is CASSFGDNEQFF. CDR3 DNA: TGCGCCAGCAGCTTTGGGGACAATGAGCAGTTCTTC. The J gene is TRBJ2-1, the V gene TRBV5-1; D is unclear. The CDR3 spans 12 residues. V lost 2 bases, J lost 5 bases, and 5 bases lay in between. Germline V CDR1 and CDR2: SGHRS, YFSETQ.

The rearrangement uses TRBV25-1 and TRBJ1-2; D unresolved. The V gene lost 0 bases and the J gene lost 7 bases, with 12 bases spanning the gap. Looked up from germline, CDR1 is MGHDK and CDR2 is SYGVNS. The CDR3 totals 14 residues. The CDR3 DNA is TGTGCCAGCAGTGAATATATAGGGCCAGTTGGCTACACCTTC. Amino acid sequence: CASSEYIGPVGYTF.

The genes are TRBV15 and TRBJ2-7; 10 bases line up with TRBD1. Per the germline V gene, CDR1 is LNHNV and CDR2 is YYDKDF (reference sequence). The V gene end was trimmed by 5 bases and the J gene end by 1 base; junction bases not matched to a gene: 14. CDR3 size: 18 residues. The CDR3 sequence: CATSARDSGQGRSYEQYF. The CDR3 nucleotides read TGTGCCACCAGCGCGAGAGACTCGGGACAGGGGAGGTCCTACGAGCAGTACTTC.

The rearrangement uses TRBV9 and TRBJ2-2, with TRBD2 matching 11 bases. The V gene end was trimmed by 5 bases and the J gene end by 5 bases; junction bases not matched to a gene: 8. This CDR3 is 16 amino acids long. Per germline, CDR1 SGDLS and CDR2 YYNGEE. The CDR3 region has the DNA TGTGCCAGCAGTCAAACGGGACTAGCGGTTACCGGGGAGCTGTTTTTT. This gives the protein CASSQTGLAVTGELFF.